One sample yielded the 8 T cell receptor beta chains listed below, sequenced in a study of T cells in Graves' hyperthyroidism and ophthalmopathy. Authors of the study amplified TCR beta CDR3 regions from RNA transcripts. HTBI primers were the set used in a first-round RT-PCR of the TCR CDR3. MiXCR was run by TCRdb on the multiplex PCR reads, yielding one entry per CDR3 protein. The profile covers some 580,000 distinct CDR3 sequences, with about a sixth appearing a single time and less than 3.5% taken by the ten largest. The sample consisted of blood. These receptors all come from a woman aged 35 to 49 with Graves' ophthalmopathy.

This clonotype has at least ten counts. V is TRBV28 and J is TRBJ2-3; D is undetermined. V shed 3 bases and J shed 5 bases, with 21 bases lying between them. Per germline, CDR1 MDHEN and CDR2 SYDVKM. The CDR3 extends over 17 amino acids. CDR3 in amino acids: CASSFPSVRFDGDTQYF. The CDR3 DNA follows: TGTGCCAGCAGTTTCCCGTCGGTAAGATTCGACGGAGATACGCAGTATTTT.

This clonotype has ten or more counts. The rearrangement links TRBV2 to TRBJ1-1; D possibly corresponds to TRBD1 (5 bases). Germline-derived CDR1 and CDR2 are SNHLY and FYNNEI. The ends were cut back, 6 bases at V and 0 bases at J, with 11 bases in the middle. CDR3 length: 14 amino acids. CDR3 in DNA: TGTGCCAGCAGACCCAACAGGATGAACACTGAAGCTTTCTTT. It codes for CASRPNRMNTEAFF.

This clonotype was observed at least ten times. The chain couples TRBV20-1 to TRBJ2-1; D unresolved. Trimming pared 6 bases from V and 10 bases from J, leaving 13 bases between. Per the germline V gene, CDR1 is DFQATT and CDR2 is SNEGSKA (reference sequence). The CDR3 is made up of 11 amino acids. The CDR3 coding sequence is TGCAGTGCATTAACTCGGGTCGAGCAGTTCTTC. It encodes CSALTRVEQFF.

The chain links TRBV20-1 to TRBJ2-3, with 7 bases lining up with TRBD2. CDR3 length equals 16 residues. The V gene's germline CDR1 is DFQATT and CDR2 SNEGSKA (reference sequence). With 0 bases clipped from V and 4 bases from J, the junction kept 10 bases outside the gene matches. For the CDR3, the DNA is TGCAGTGCTAGAGATTGGGAGCGGGACCCATCAGATACGCAGTATTTT. This encodes CSARDWERDPSDTQYF.

This clonotype appeared a few times. The V call is TRBV11-2, the J call TRBJ1-2; D gene uncertain. Deletions cut 2 bases from V and 6 bases from J, with 13 bases between. The CDR3 loop spans 14 amino acids. The germline V gene has CDR1 SGHAT and CDR2 FQNNGV. DNA of the CDR3: TGTGCCAGCAGCTTAACCCCGGGATCTAATGGCTACACCTTC. The encoded protein is CASSLTPGSNGYTF.

This clonotype was counted at least ten times. The V and J genes are TRBV3-1 and TRBJ2-3, with TRBD2 matching 11 bases. The CDR3 length is 17 residues. CDR1 and CDR2 from the germline V gene are LGHDT and YNNKEL (reference sequence). After removal of 1 base from V and 0 bases from J, the junction contained 3 bases not matched to a gene. The CDR3 nucleotides are TGTGCCAGCAGCCAAGGCAGGACTAGCGGGAGCACAGATACGCAGTATTTT. It is translated as CASSQGRTSGSTDTQYF.

This clonotype was observed at least ten times. The V gene is TRBV3-1, the J gene TRBJ2-1; D is unclear. V lost 5 bases and J lost 2, with 10 bases in between. CDR3 length: 14 residues. Germline V gene sequence: CDR1 LGHDT, CDR2 YNNKEL (reference sequence). CDR3 nucleotides: TGTGCCAGCAGCTTGGATAGCCCCTACAATGAGCAGTTCTTC. Translating it yields CASSLDSPYNEQFF.

As concerns this clonotype: At one boundary the junction diverges from the germline segment, which might be a read error. This chain joins TRBV5-1 and TRBJ1-1; D is possibly TRBD1 (5 bases). Germline lookup yields CDR1 SGHRS and CDR2 YFSETQ. This CDR3 has 14 residues. CDR3 sequence (DNA): TGCGTCAGCAGCTTGGGGGACCTGAACACTGAAGCTTTCTTT. Translating it yields CVSSLGDLNTEAFF. Variable domain in full (rest from reference TRBV5-1 and TRBJ1-1): KAGVTQTPRYLIKTRGQQVTLSCSPISGHRSVSWYQQTPGQGLQFLFEYFSETQRNKGNFPGRFSGRQFSNSRSEMNVSTLELGDSALYLCVSSLGDLNTEAFFGQGTRLTVV.